The 13 T cell receptor beta chains below were found in one sample sequenced in a study of T cells in Graves' hyperthyroidism and ophthalmopathy (dated by TCRdb to 2018 to 2020). Library preparation used multiplex PCR. Data came from an Illumina HiSeq 2000. Amplification of TCR beta CDR3 regions was carried out from RNA transcripts. The TCR CDR3 was subjected to a first round of RT-PCR using the HTBI primer set and the Qiagen OneStep RT-PCR kit. TCRdb's own reprocessing of the public reads used fastp at Q25 and MiXCR and kept productive beta chains. Merged by CDR3 protein, the rows form single entries marked with the most common genes and DNA. The sample profile shows approximately 400,000 distinct CDR3 sequences; 15% to 19% of them were found once. The ten most abundant clones make up around an eighth of the sample. Input material: blood. These receptor sequences come from a young woman with Graves' hyperthyroidism.

The CDR3 DNA is TGTGCCAGCAGCCAAGCAGGGACCCGCACAGATACGCAGTATTTT. This gives the protein CASSQAGTRTDTQYF. The chain recombines TRBV3-1 with TRBJ2-3, with D perhaps being TRBD1 or TRBD2 (5 bases each). The V end was cut by 1 base, the J end by 1 base, with 9 bases between. Germline CDR1 and CDR2: LGHDT and YNNKEL (reference sequence). This CDR3 is built from 15 residues.

This chain links TRBV4-3 with TRBJ1-6; D gene ambiguous. CDR1 and CDR2 (germline): LGHNA, YSLEER. The CDR3 has 13 amino acids. Trimming pared 5 bases from V and 8 bases from J, leaving 10 bases between. For the CDR3, the DNA is TGCGCCAGCAGCTCCGGCTGGCATTCACCCCTCCACTTT. Translation gives CASSSGWHSPLHF.

The sample holds many counts of this clonotype. The V call is TRBV7-9, the J call TRBJ2-7, with TRBD1 identical over 9 bases. This CDR3 contains 14 residues. The J segment lost 4 bases and the V segment lost 4 bases, leaving 5 bases of the junction unmatched. Germline V gene sequence: CDR1 SEHNR, CDR2 FQNEAQ (reference sequence). The CDR3 nucleotides are TGTGCCAGCAGCTACCCGGGACAGGGTTACGAGCAGTACTTC. As protein: CASSYPGQGYEQYF.

This clonotype showed up just a few times. This chain joins TRBV10-3 and TRBJ1-1; D uncertain. The CDR3 is 13 residues long. Germline CDR1 reads ENHRY; CDR2 reads SYGVKD. Between the trimmed V and J ends, which lost 6 bases and 1 base, there was a span of 9 bases. The CDR3 nucleotides are TGTGCCATCAGCAAGGGCGGGAACACTGAAGCTTTCTTT. Protein product: CAISKGGNTEAFF.

The chain recombines TRBV6-1 with TRBJ1-6; D remains ambiguous. V lost 8 bases and J lost 5, with 13 bases in between. Germline lookup yields CDR1 MNHNS and CDR2 SASEGT. The CDR3 is 14 residues long. The CDR3, as DNA: TGTGCCAGCTCCCCGGGGAATGATAATTCACCCCTCCACTTT. Its protein product is CASSPGNDNSPLHF.

This clonotype appeared many times. This chain joins TRBV5-1 and TRBJ1-1; D is undetermined. V lost 0 bases and J lost 8, with 11 bases in between. This CDR3 is 13 amino acids long. Germline CDR1 and CDR2: SGHRS and YFSETQ. Written as DNA, the CDR3 is TGCGCCAGCAGCTTGGTGGGCAGCGACGAAGCTTTCTTT. This sequence encodes CASSLVGSDEAFF.

This clonotype was seen many times. The V and J genes are TRBV11-2 and TRBJ2-3, with 13 bases fitting TRBD2. This CDR3 has 17 residues. V lost 5 bases and J lost 2; bases outside the gene matches: 7. Germline V gene data show CDR1 as SGHAT and CDR2 as FQNNGV. As DNA, the CDR3 is TGTGCCAGCAGCCCGCGACTAGCGGGGGGTTCCACAGATACGCAGTATTTT. As protein: CASSPRLAGGSTDTQYF.

This clonotype has more than one count but fewer than ten. The chain is built from TRBV7-3 and TRBJ2-6; the D is unclear. The CDR3 consists of 16 residues. Between the trimmed V and J ends, which lost 4 bases and 0 bases, there was a span of 10 bases. CDR1 SGHTA and CDR2 FQGTGA come from the germline V gene. The CDR3 nucleotides are TGTGCCAGCAGCTCATGGGCAAACTCTGGGGCCAACGTCCTGACTTTC. Protein: CASSSWANSGANVLTF.

Ten or more counts support this clonotype. The gene calls are TRBV6-2 or TRBV6-3 and TRBJ2-6; maybe TRBD1 (6 bases). Between the trimmed V and J ends, which lost 6 bases and 0 bases, there was a span of 9 bases. The CDR3 has 15 residues. CDR1 is MNHEY, CDR2 SVGEGT, per germline. The CDR3 region has the DNA TGTGCCAGCAGACAGGGCGCCTCTGGGGCCAACGTCCTGACTTTC. It is translated as CASRQGASGANVLTF.

This clonotype has at least ten counts. The CDR3 nucleotides read TGTGCCAGCAGTTTACCGTTCGCTGAGCAGTTCTTC. Amino acids: CASSLPFAEQFF. The rearrangement joins TRBV28 to TRBJ2-1; the D is unclear. This CDR3 spans 12 amino acids. Trimming stripped 2 bases from V and 9 bases from J, with 8 bases between. Looked up from germline, CDR1 is MDHEN and CDR2 is SYDVKM.

The rearrangement joins TRBV2 to TRBJ1-2, with a tentative D call TRBD1 (5 bases). The CDR3 covers 15 residues. The germline V and J ends were trimmed by 0 bases and 2 bases, with 10 bases remaining between them. Looked up from germline, CDR1 is SNHLY and CDR2 is FYNNEI. The CDR3 is CASSEAPGTNYGYTF. In DNA form, the CDR3 reads TGTGCCAGCAGTGAAGCTCCAGGGACCAACTATGGCTACACCTTC.

This clonotype was recorded a few times. The rearrangement joins TRBV5-4 to TRBJ2-7, with D perhaps matching TRBD1 or TRBD2 (6 bases each). The germline CDR1 and CDR2 sequences are SGHNT and YYREEE (reference sequence). This CDR3 spans 16 amino acids. V was pared by 0 bases and J by 0 bases, with 13 bases between. The CDR3 bases are TGTGCCAGCAGCTTGGGGGGGGCCAGTATCTCCTACGAGCAGTACTTC. It encodes CASSLGGASISYEQYF.

This clonotype has a handful of counts. The chain recombines TRBV12-3 or TRBV12-4 with TRBJ1-4; D not resolved. The CDR3 has 14 residues. The V end was cut by 3 bases, the J end by 4 bases, with 9 bases between. Written as DNA, the CDR3 is TGTGCCAGCAGTTTTCGGACCTTTAATGAAAAACTGTTTTTT. It specifies CASSFRTFNEKLFF.